The present T cell receptor (beta chain) was sequenced within a study of blood T cell repertoires in COVID-19. Whole-study context: COVID-19 samples collected from the United States, Italy and Spain covered acute and convalescent phases. T cells, B-cell-depleted T cells, or PBMCs provided the cDNA or gDNA that served as material.

The CDR3 covers 16 residues. Germline CDR1 is SEHNR and CDR2 is FQNEAQ (reference sequence). Trimming shortened V by 1 base and J by 0 bases, and 13 bases separated the two germline ends. Original data processing: Amplification with reference gene primers provided the estimates of nucleated cell counts. Sequencing was performed with immunoSEQ multiplex PCR; in TCRdb, only in-frame clones are kept and a portion is missing. The V and J calls and clone size come from that table; D and trimming were worked out from the DNA. The sample lists fewer than 60,000 clones; around 92% were seen once. The sequencing input was peripheral blood. The TCR sequence derives from a man older than 75 with active or convalescent COVID-19. This chain connects TRBV7-9 to TRBJ2-7; D is unresolved. The DNA for the CDR3 is TGTGCCAGCAGCTTAGTCTGGGCTGGCAGCTCCTACGAGCAGTACTTC. Its translation: CASSLVWAGSSYEQYF. The full variable domain, completed using reference TRBV7-9 and TRBJ2-7, is DTGVSQNPRHKITKRGQNVTFRCDPISEHNRLYWYRQTLGQGPEFLTYFQNEAQLEKSRLLSDRFSAERPKGSFSTLEIQRTEQGDSAMYLCASSLVWAGSSYEQYFGPGTRLTVT.